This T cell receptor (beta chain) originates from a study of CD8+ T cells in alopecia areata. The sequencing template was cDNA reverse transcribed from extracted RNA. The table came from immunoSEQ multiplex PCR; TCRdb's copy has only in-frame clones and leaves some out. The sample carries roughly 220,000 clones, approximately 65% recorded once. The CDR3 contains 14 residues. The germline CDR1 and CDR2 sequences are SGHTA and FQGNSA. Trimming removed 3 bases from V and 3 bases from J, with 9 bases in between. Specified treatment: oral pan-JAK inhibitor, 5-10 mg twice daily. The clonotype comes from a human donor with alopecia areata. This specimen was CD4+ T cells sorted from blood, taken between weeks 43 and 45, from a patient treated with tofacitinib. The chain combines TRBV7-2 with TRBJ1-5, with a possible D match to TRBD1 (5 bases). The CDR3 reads CASSFGGNNQPQHF. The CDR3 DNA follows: TGTGCCAGCAGCTTCGGGGGTAACAATCAGCCCCAGCATTTT.